These T cell receptor beta chains were read from a single sample in a study of T-cell memory formation after mild COVID-19. MiXCR, applied by TCRdb to the 5' RACE reads, yields one record per CDR3 protein. Of roughly 80,000 distinct CDR3 sequences in the sample, 20% to 25% were seen once. Sequenced: PBMCs or a T cell subset sorted from them (not recorded which). These receptors all come from a man aged 18 to 35 who had mild COVID-19 (a few samples of this study predate the infection). Cell type and time point are not known. Each CDR3 is given with its conserved first and last residue. The D gene is left open where the match is weak. Size tells how often a clone was seen (once, few, many) or the class of an expanded clone, and some rows leave it out.

d_call: -; v_call: TRBV13; cdr3_length: 14; j_call: TRBJ2-5; clone_size: few; cdr3_nt: TGTGCCAGCAGCTTCAGCGAGGGAAAAGAGACCCAGTACTTC; cdr3_aa: CASSFSEGKETQYF
d_call: -; v_call: TRBV15; cdr3_length: 15; j_call: TRBJ1-5; clone_size: -; cdr3_nt: TGTGCCACCAGCAGAGATCAGGGTCGGGGCCAGCCCCAGCATTTT; cdr3_aa: CATSRDQGRGQPQHF
d_call: -; v_call: TRBV27; cdr3_length: 14; j_call: TRBJ1-1; clone_size: once; cdr3_nt: TGTGCCAGCAGTGCGGGGCAGGGTGGTTCTGAAGCTTTCTTT; cdr3_aa: CASSAGQGGSEAFF
d_call: -; v_call: TRBV29-1; cdr3_length: 11; j_call: TRBJ1-2; clone_size: few; cdr3_nt: TGCAGCGTTGGCGGGGGAAGTGGCTACACCTTC; cdr3_aa: CSVGGGSGYTF
d_call: TRBD2; v_call: TRBV7-2; cdr3_length: 18; j_call: TRBJ2-5; clone_size: many; cdr3_nt: TGTGCCAGCAGCTTAATTAGCGGGGGAGCCCAAATCCAAGAGACCCAGTACTTC; cdr3_aa: CASSLISGGAQIQETQYF
d_call: -; v_call: TRBV4-2; cdr3_length: 15; j_call: TRBJ1-2; clone_size: -; cdr3_nt: TGTGCCAGCAGCCCCGACAGTCCCGGAATCTATGGCTACACCTTC; cdr3_aa: CASSPDSPGIYGYTF
d_call: -; v_call: TRBV12-5; cdr3_length: 12; j_call: TRBJ1-4; clone_size: -; cdr3_nt: TGTGCTAGTGTCGACCCCAATGAAAAACTGTTTTTT; cdr3_aa: CASVDPNEKLFF
d_call: -; v_call: TRBV20-1; cdr3_length: 18; j_call: TRBJ2-2; clone_size: -; cdr3_nt: TGCAGTGCTAGAGCGGTGATAGCGACTCAATGGGGCACCGGGGAGCTGTTTTTT; cdr3_aa: CSARAVIATQWGTGELFF
d_call: -; v_call: TRBV5-1; cdr3_length: 13; j_call: TRBJ2-1; clone_size: -; cdr3_nt: TGCGCCAGCAGCTTGGAAGGTCACAATGAGCAGTTCTTC; cdr3_aa: CASSLEGHNEQFF
d_call: TRBD1; v_call: TRBV27; cdr3_length: 13; j_call: TRBJ1-2; clone_size: -; cdr3_nt: TGTGCCAGCAGTCCACAGGGGGTAGCTGGCTACACCTTC; cdr3_aa: CASSPQGVAGYTF
d_call: -; v_call: TRBV4-2; cdr3_length: 18; j_call: TRBJ1-5; clone_size: few; cdr3_nt: TGTGCCAGCAGCCAAGATTGGGCCAGCGATCTTAGCAATCAGCCCCAGCATTTT; cdr3_aa: CASSQDWASDLSNQPQHF
d_call: -; v_call: TRBV6-5; cdr3_length: 13; j_call: TRBJ1-5; clone_size: few; cdr3_nt: TGTGCCAGCAGTTACGGGGTTCATCAGCCCCAGCATTTT; cdr3_aa: CASSYGVHQPQHF
d_call: -; v_call: TRBV7-8; cdr3_length: 15; j_call: TRBJ2-5; clone_size: few; cdr3_nt: TGTGCCAGCAGACTTAGATCGGGGGCCTGGGAGACCCAGTACTTC; cdr3_aa: CASRLRSGAWETQYF
d_call: TRBD1; v_call: TRBV27; cdr3_length: 14; j_call: TRBJ2-5; clone_size: -; cdr3_nt: TGTGCCAGCAGTATCCAGGGGGCTATGGAGACCCAGTACTTC; cdr3_aa: CASSIQGAMETQYF
d_call: -; v_call: TRBV5-1; cdr3_length: 16; j_call: TRBJ1-1; clone_size: few; cdr3_nt: TGCGCCAGCAGCTCCCCCCGTGAAGGGGGTAACACTGAAGCTTTCTTT; cdr3_aa: CASSSPREGGNTEAFF
d_call: -; v_call: TRBV18; cdr3_length: 16; j_call: TRBJ2-3; clone_size: -; cdr3_nt: TGTGCCAGCTCGCCCCTCGGGGGACGGGTCACAGATACGCAGTATTTT; cdr3_aa: CASSPLGGRVTDTQYF
d_call: TRBD2; v_call: TRBV7-2; cdr3_length: 16; j_call: TRBJ2-3; clone_size: many; cdr3_nt: TGTGCCAGCAGCGGGTCGAAGGAGCGGGGATTAGATACGCAGTATTTT; cdr3_aa: CASSGSKERGLDTQYF
d_call: TRBD2; v_call: TRBV27; cdr3_length: 16; j_call: TRBJ2-1; clone_size: many; cdr3_nt: TGTGCCAGCAACAATCGGGAGGGGACGGCCTACAATGAGCAGTTCTTC; cdr3_aa: CASNNREGTAYNEQFF
d_call: TRBD1; v_call: TRBV4-1; cdr3_length: 15; j_call: TRBJ2-7; clone_size: many; cdr3_nt: TGCGCCAGCAGCCAGCGTGGGACAGAGACAGGCGAGCAGTACTTC; cdr3_aa: CASSQRGTETGEQYF
d_call: -; v_call: TRBV4-1; cdr3_length: 15; j_call: TRBJ2-3; clone_size: -; cdr3_nt: TGCGCCAGCAGCCAAGGCTCGGATGGCACAGATACGCAGTATTTT; cdr3_aa: CASSQGSDGTDTQYF
d_call: TRBD2; v_call: TRBV9; cdr3_length: 14; j_call: TRBJ2-5; clone_size: -; cdr3_nt: TGTGCCAGTGGGCGGGGGGCCCTCCAAGAGACCCAGTACTTC; cdr3_aa: CASGRGALQETQYF
d_call: -; v_call: TRBV27; cdr3_length: 16; j_call: TRBJ1-1; clone_size: few; cdr3_nt: TGTGCCAGCAGTTATGGTCCTCCTGGACTGAACACTGAAGCTTTCTTT; cdr3_aa: CASSYGPPGLNTEAFF
d_call: -; v_call: TRBV10-2; cdr3_length: 15; j_call: TRBJ2-2; clone_size: -; cdr3_nt: TGCGCCAGCAACCTGAGGGAGGTGGACACCGGGGAGCTGTTTTTT; cdr3_aa: CASNLREVDTGELFF
d_call: -; v_call: TRBV3-2; cdr3_length: 14; j_call: TRBJ2-1; clone_size: few; cdr3_nt: TGTGCCAGCAGCCAAGTGGACTGGATCAACGAGCAGTTCTTC; cdr3_aa: CASSQVDWINEQFF
d_call: -; v_call: TRBV5-1; cdr3_length: 15; j_call: TRBJ2-1; clone_size: many; cdr3_nt: TGCGCCAGCCTATCGGGGGAGTTCAGCGATAATGAGCAGTTCTTC; cdr3_aa: CASLSGEFSDNEQFF
d_call: TRBD2; v_call: TRBV6-5; cdr3_length: 16; j_call: TRBJ2-7; clone_size: -; cdr3_nt: TGTGCCAGCAGTTACTCGACTAGCTTAGGCTCCTACGAGCAGTACTTC; cdr3_aa: CASSYSTSLGSYEQYF
d_call: -; v_call: TRBV5-4; cdr3_length: 14; j_call: TRBJ1-1; clone_size: -; cdr3_nt: TGTGCCAGCAGCCAACATGGGGCGAACACTGAAGCTTTATTT; cdr3_aa: CASSQHGANTEALF
d_call: TRBD2; v_call: TRBV5-1; cdr3_length: 16; j_call: TRBJ2-3; clone_size: -; cdr3_nt: TGCGCCAGCAGCTCCCCTGGGGGGGTTAGCACAGATACGCAGTATTTT; cdr3_aa: CASSSPGGVSTDTQYF
d_call: -; v_call: TRBV7-9; cdr3_length: 10; j_call: TRBJ2-1; clone_size: -; cdr3_nt: TGTGCCAGCAGCTTCGGGGAGCAGTTCTTC; cdr3_aa: CASSFGEQFF
d_call: -; v_call: TRBV18; cdr3_length: 16; j_call: TRBJ2-7; clone_size: -; cdr3_nt: TGTGCCAGCTCACCACGGTTCCAGGGCTCAGGGTACGAGCAGTACTTC; cdr3_aa: CASSPRFQGSGYEQYF
d_call: -; v_call: TRBV4-1; cdr3_length: 15; j_call: TRBJ1-5; clone_size: many; cdr3_nt: TGCGCCAGCAGCCAAGATAGGTCGGGCGGTCAGCCCCAGCATTTT; cdr3_aa: CASSQDRSGGQPQHF
d_call: -; v_call: TRBV12-3/TRBV12-4; cdr3_length: 11; j_call: TRBJ1-1; clone_size: -; cdr3_nt: TGTGCCAGCAGTTTATCCTCTGAAGCTTTCTTT; cdr3_aa: CASSLSSEAFF
d_call: -; v_call: TRBV6-5; cdr3_length: 13; j_call: TRBJ2-2; clone_size: few; cdr3_nt: TGTGCCAGCAGTTACTCAGGGTCGGGGGAGCTGTTTTTT; cdr3_aa: CASSYSGSGELFF
d_call: TRBD1; v_call: TRBV20-1; cdr3_length: 14; j_call: TRBJ1-1; clone_size: -; cdr3_nt: TGCAGTGCTGGTGGACAGGTTATGAACACTGAAGCTTTCTTT; cdr3_aa: CSAGGQVMNTEAFF
d_call: -; v_call: TRBV5-1; cdr3_length: 14; j_call: TRBJ2-1; clone_size: -; cdr3_nt: TGCGCCAGCAGGTCCCGGGGGAGCCTTGGTGAGCAGTTCTTC; cdr3_aa: CASRSRGSLGEQFF
d_call: -; v_call: TRBV19; cdr3_length: 12; j_call: TRBJ1-2; clone_size: -; cdr3_nt: TGTGCCAGCAGGACAGCCGCTACAGGCTACACCTTC; cdr3_aa: CASRTAATGYTF
d_call: TRBD1; v_call: TRBV7-9; cdr3_length: 15; j_call: TRBJ1-1; clone_size: -; cdr3_nt: TGTGCCAGCAGCACCTACTACAGGGGTGACACTGAAGCTTTCTTT; cdr3_aa: CASSTYYRGDTEAFF
d_call: TRBD1; v_call: TRBV12-3/TRBV12-4; cdr3_length: 13; j_call: TRBJ2-7; clone_size: few; cdr3_nt: TGTGCCAGCAGTTTACACAGGGGCTACGAGCAGTACTTC; cdr3_aa: CASSLHRGYEQYF
d_call: -; v_call: TRBV20-1; cdr3_length: 14; j_call: TRBJ1-5; clone_size: few; cdr3_nt: TGCAGTGCTAGAGATACGGAATCCAATCAGCCCCAGCATTTT; cdr3_aa: CSARDTESNQPQHF
d_call: -; v_call: TRBV6-5; cdr3_length: 17; j_call: TRBJ2-1; clone_size: -; cdr3_nt: TGTGCCAGCAGCCTCCGTGAGGGGTCCGTGTCCTACAATGAGCAGTTCTTC; cdr3_aa: CASSLREGSVSYNEQFF
d_call: -; v_call: TRBV6-2/TRBV6-3; cdr3_length: 15; j_call: TRBJ2-3; clone_size: few; cdr3_nt: TGTGCCAGCAGTACCCCGATTGGCGCCCCAGATACGCAGTATTTT; cdr3_aa: CASSTPIGAPDTQYF
d_call: TRBD1; v_call: TRBV5-1; cdr3_length: 14; j_call: TRBJ2-3; clone_size: -; cdr3_nt: TGCGCCAGCAGCTTCGGACAGGGAATAGATACGCAGTATTTT; cdr3_aa: CASSFGQGIDTQYF
d_call: -; v_call: TRBV5-1; cdr3_length: 11; j_call: TRBJ2-7; clone_size: -; cdr3_nt: TGCGCCAGCAGATCTAACCACGAGCAGTACTTC; cdr3_aa: CASRSNHEQYF
d_call: -; v_call: TRBV4-1; cdr3_length: 13; j_call: TRBJ1-6; clone_size: few; cdr3_nt: TGCGCCAGCAGCCACAGGAGAAATTCACCCCTCCACTTT; cdr3_aa: CASSHRRNSPLHF
d_call: -; v_call: TRBV7-2; cdr3_length: 14; j_call: TRBJ1-1; clone_size: few; cdr3_nt: TGTGCCAGCAGCTTAGGTACCTGGAACACTGAAGCTTTCTTT; cdr3_aa: CASSLGTWNTEAFF
d_call: -; v_call: TRBV7-3; cdr3_length: 14; j_call: TRBJ2-3; clone_size: -; cdr3_nt: TGTGCCAGCAGCCGGTGGGAGGGCACAGATACGCAGTATTTT; cdr3_aa: CASSRWEGTDTQYF
d_call: -; v_call: TRBV6-2/TRBV6-3; cdr3_length: 12; j_call: TRBJ2-7; clone_size: -; cdr3_nt: TGTGCCAGCAGTTACGCCGGGGGCGAGCAGTACTTC; cdr3_aa: CASSYAGGEQYF
d_call: TRBD1; v_call: TRBV12-3/TRBV12-4; cdr3_length: 13; j_call: TRBJ2-7; clone_size: -; cdr3_nt: TGTGCCAGCAGTCAGGGGGCATGGGACGAGCAGTACTTC; cdr3_aa: CASSQGAWDEQYF
d_call: -; v_call: TRBV9; cdr3_length: 15; j_call: TRBJ2-1; clone_size: few; cdr3_nt: TGTGCCAGCAGCGCAACACAGGTCCACTACAATGAGCAGTTCTTC; cdr3_aa: CASSATQVHYNEQFF
d_call: TRBD2; v_call: TRBV11-2; cdr3_length: 15; j_call: TRBJ2-7; clone_size: -; cdr3_nt: TGTGCCAGCAGCTGGGCTAGCGGGGGAGCGGGTGAGCAGTACTTC; cdr3_aa: CASSWASGGAGEQYF
d_call: TRBD2; v_call: TRBV7-9; cdr3_length: 16; j_call: TRBJ2-1; clone_size: few; cdr3_nt: TGTGCCAGCAGCTCTTCTAGCGGGGGGACCTACAATGAGCAGTTCTTC; cdr3_aa: CASSSSSGGTYNEQFF
d_call: TRBD2; v_call: TRBV14; cdr3_length: 18; j_call: TRBJ2-6; clone_size: few; cdr3_nt: TGTGCCAGCAGGGACTCTAGCGGGGCGATCTCTGGGGCCAACGTCCTGACTTTC; cdr3_aa: CASRDSSGAISGANVLTF